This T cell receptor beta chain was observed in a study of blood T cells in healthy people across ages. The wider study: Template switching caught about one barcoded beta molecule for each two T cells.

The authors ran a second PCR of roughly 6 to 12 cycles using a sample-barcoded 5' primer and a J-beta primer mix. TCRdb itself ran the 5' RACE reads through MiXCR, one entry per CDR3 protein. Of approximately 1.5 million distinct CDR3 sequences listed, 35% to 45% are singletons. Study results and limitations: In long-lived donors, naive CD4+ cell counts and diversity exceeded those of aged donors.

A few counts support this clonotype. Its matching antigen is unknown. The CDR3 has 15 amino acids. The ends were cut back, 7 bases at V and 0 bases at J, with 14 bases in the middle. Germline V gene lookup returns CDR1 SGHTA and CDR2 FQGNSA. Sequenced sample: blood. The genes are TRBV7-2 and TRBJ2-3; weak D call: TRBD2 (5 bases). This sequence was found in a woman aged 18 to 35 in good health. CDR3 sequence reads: CASTPGGPSTDTQYF. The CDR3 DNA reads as TGTGCCAGCACCCCGGGCGGGCCGAGCACAGATACGCAGTATTTT.